The 26 T cell receptor beta chains given below trace back to one sample, sequenced in a study of T cell changes during pregnancy in multiple sclerosis. Clones were sequenced by immunoSEQ multiplex PCR, and TCRdb holds only the in-frame ones, with some missing. Among about 36,000 clones, about 90% were seen once, and the ten largest hold 0.47%. Sample: CD4+ T cells from peripheral blood mononuclear cells, taken after pregnancy. The source is a female donor with multiple sclerosis, enrolled in a pregnancy study.

This chain links TRBV27 with TRBJ2-7, with TRBD1 identical over 7 bases. This CDR3 has 18 residues. Germline V gene sequence: CDR1 MNHEY, CDR2 SMNVEV (reference sequence). Trimming removed 7 bases from V and 2 bases from J; junction bases left unmatched: 20. In DNA, the CDR3 is TGTGCCAGCACCGACCCGGGATGGGACAGCCGAGACACCTACGAGCAGTACTTC. Amino acid sequence: CASTDPGWDSRDTYEQYF.

The rearrangement uses TRBV11-2 and TRBJ2-4, with unresolved D. The CDR3 contains 14 residues. Germline V CDR1 and CDR2: SGHAT, FQNNGV. V gave up 5 bases and J gave up 7 bases, with 15 bases separating them. CDR3 sequence reads: CASSPRISFNIQYF. The CDR3 DNA sequence: TGTGCCAGCAGCCCTAGAATCAGTTTTAACATTCAGTACTTC.

The chain uses TRBV27 and TRBJ2-5; the D is unclear. Looked up from germline, CDR1 is MNHEY and CDR2 is SMNVEV (reference sequence). The CDR3 totals 11 residues. V lost 3 bases and J 7 bases, leaving 6 bases between the germline ends. This chain's CDR3 is CASSFFGTQYF. The DNA of the CDR3 is TGTGCCAGCAGTTTCTTCGGGACCCAGTACTTC.

This chain uses TRBV15 with TRBJ2-2, with 8 nucleotides matching TRBD1. Per germline, CDR1 LNHNV and CDR2 YYDKDF (reference sequence). The CDR3 loop spans 16 amino acids. Unmatched junction bases numbered 4, after V lost 0 bases and J lost 4 bases. The CDR3 reads CATSRDPQGATGELFF. CDR3 nucleotides: TGTGCCACCAGCAGAGATCCCCAGGGGGCCACCGGGGAGCTGTTTTTT.

This rearrangement joins TRBV5-1 to TRBJ1-2; tentatively, D is TRBD1 (5 bases). V lost 1 base and J 6 bases, leaving 10 bases between the germline ends. CDR3 length equals 13 residues. Germline CDR1 is SGHRS and CDR2 is YFSETQ. CDR3 sequence reads: CASSLRQGDGYTF. Written as DNA, the CDR3 is TGCGCCAGCAGCTTGAGGCAGGGCGATGGCTACACCTTC.

This clone was counted once. The J gene is TRBJ2-2, the V gene TRBV19; 12 bases agree with TRBD2. This CDR3 is built from 16 residues. Trimming removed 6 bases from V and 3 bases from J; junction bases left unmatched: 5. In germline, CDR1 is LNHDA, CDR2 SQIVND (reference sequence). CDR3 nucleotides: TGTGCCAGTAGGACTAGCGGGAGAAGGTACACCGGGGAGCTGTTTTTT. Its translation is CASRTSGRRYTGELFF.

V and J are TRBV7-2 and TRBJ1-1, with D maybe TRBD1 (6 bases). The CDR3 length is 13 residues. Trimming pared 5 bases from V and 1 base from J, leaving 8 bases between. Germline V gene lookup returns CDR1 SGHTA and CDR2 FQGNSA. The CDR3 region has the DNA TGTGCCAGCAGCCTACAGGGGAACACTGAAGCTTTCTTT. This translates into CASSLQGNTEAFF.

The chain uses TRBV5-1 and TRBJ2-3; TRBD1 might be the D (6 bases). The CDR3 contains 15 residues. Germline V CDR1 and CDR2: SGHRS, YFSETQ. Trimming removed 1 base from V and 2 bases from J, with 11 bases in between. The CDR3 sequence is CASSLTGHPTDTQYF. DNA for the CDR3: TGCGCCAGCAGCTTGACAGGGCACCCCACAGATACGCAGTATTTT.

The V call is TRBV28, the J call TRBJ1-1; D remains unclear. This CDR3 spans 12 amino acids. V lost 3 bases to trimming and J lost 4 bases, with 6 bases between them. In germline, CDR1 is MDHEN, CDR2 SYDVKM. CDR3 in amino acids: CASSFTSTEAFF. In nucleotides, the CDR3 is TGTGCCAGCAGTTTTACGAGCACTGAAGCTTTCTTT.

The chain recombines TRBV5-4 with TRBJ2-2, with TRBD1 matching 7 bases. In germline, CDR1 is SGHNT, CDR2 YYREEE (reference sequence). V dropped 2 bases and J dropped 7; count of bases not matched to a gene: 5. This CDR3 contains 14 residues. CDR3 loop: CASSLHRTGGELFF. In DNA, the CDR3 is TGTGCCAGCAGCTTACACAGGACAGGCGGGGAGCTGTTTTTT.

The genes are TRBV4-3 and TRBJ2-7; 7 positions match TRBD1. The trim removed 0 bases at V and 0 bases at J, leaving 8 bases unmatched. The CDR3 length is 17 residues. The germline V gene encodes CDR1 LGHNA and CDR2 YSLEER. CDR3 sequence reads: CASSQDLPDRSSYEQYF. DNA of the CDR3: TGCGCCAGCAGCCAAGATCTACCGGACAGGAGCTCCTACGAGCAGTACTTC.

The chain has TRBV6-1 and TRBJ1-2; no clear D gene. Germline CDR1 and CDR2: MNHNS and SASEGT. V was cut by 1 base and J by 2 bases, with 11 bases left in between. The CDR3 spans 15 residues. This CDR3 reads CASSEGHSPNYGYTF. CDR3 in DNA: TGTGCCAGCAGTGAAGGGCACAGTCCGAACTATGGCTACACCTTC.

J is TRBJ1-1 and V is TRBV7-9; TRBD1 aligns across 7 bases. From germline, CDR1 is SEHNR and CDR2 FQNEAQ (reference sequence). This CDR3 region has 14 residues. V was pared by 4 bases and J by 4 bases, with 6 bases of the junction left unmatched. CDR3 DNA sequence: TGTGCCAGCAGCTCCAGGGGGAAGAGCACTGAAGCTTTCTTT. As protein: CASSSRGKSTEAFF.

The V and J genes are TRBV27 and TRBJ2-5; TRBD2 aligns across 15 bases. Germline trimming cut 5 bases from V and 0 bases from J; bases unmatched to any gene: 4. Germline values: CDR1 MNHEY, CDR2 SMNVEV (reference sequence). The CDR3 has 17 amino acids. The CDR3 loop is CASSRTSGRADQETQYF. The CDR3, as DNA: TGTGCCAGCAGTAGGACTAGCGGGAGGGCCGACCAAGAGACCCAGTACTTC.

The V call is TRBV30, the J call TRBJ2-3, with 7 nucleotides matching TRBD2. Germline V gene sequence: CDR1 GTSNPN, CDR2 SVGIG (reference sequence). This CDR3 is 13 amino acids long. V trimming: 6 bases; J trimming: 5 bases; junction bases outside the gene matches: 8. The CDR3 here is CACGRRNRDTQYF. The CDR3, as DNA: TGTGCCTGCGGGAGGAGGAATAGAGATACGCAGTATTTT.

The genes are TRBV5-1 and TRBJ2-6, with D tentatively TRBD1 (5 bases). The CDR3 extends over 19 amino acids. Germline CDR1 is SGHRS and CDR2 is YFSETQ. Trimming took 0 bases from V and 3 from J, leaving 19 bases between them. CDR3 region: CASSLAGPGNLGGANVLTF. The CDR3 DNA is TGCGCCAGCAGCTTGGCCGGTCCAGGGAACTTGGGTGGGGCCAACGTCCTGACTTTC.

V is TRBV5-1 and J is TRBJ2-1; 10 positions agree with TRBD2. With 0 bases clipped from V and 7 bases from J, the junction kept 4 bases outside the gene matches. The CDR3 totals 15 residues. Per germline, CDR1 SGHRS and CDR2 YFSETQ. Written as DNA, the CDR3 is TGCGCCAGCAGCTTGGGGAGCGGGGGGGCTAATGAGCAGTTCTTC. It yields the protein CASSLGSGGANEQFF.

This chain links TRBV28 with TRBJ1-5, with D possibly matching TRBD1 (6 bases). Deletions cut 6 bases from V and 11 bases from J, with 20 bases between. Germline V lookup: CDR1 MDHEN, CDR2 SYDVKM. The CDR3 loop spans 14 amino acids. The CDR3 is CASRTPGALRAQHF. The CDR3 nucleotides are TGTGCCAGCAGAACCCCAGGGGCCCTCCGGGCCCAGCATTTT.

V is TRBV14 and J is TRBJ2-5, with D perhaps matching TRBD2 (6 bases). The CDR3 extends over 15 amino acids. V lost 1 base to trimming and J lost 14 bases, with 23 bases between them. CDR1 SGHDN and CDR2 FVKESK come from the germline V gene. The CDR3 reads CASSQAGGARLHLYF. The CDR3 DNA reads as TGTGCCAGCAGCCAAGCTGGCGGGGCCCGACTCCATTTATACTTC.

The V gene is TRBV30, the J gene TRBJ2-1; TRBD1 aligns across 10 bases. V lost 3 bases to trimming and J lost 7 bases; unmatched junction nucleotides: 9. The germline CDR1 and CDR2 sequences are GTSNPN and SVGIG (reference sequence). The CDR3 is 15 amino acids. CDR3 sequence: CAWRVPGTGVNEQFF. CDR3 nucleotide sequence: TGTGCCTGGAGGGTACCCGGGACAGGGGTTAATGAGCAGTTCTTC.

V gene TRBV2 combines with J gene TRBJ2-3; 7 positions match TRBD2. CDR3 length equals 16 residues. Germline assignment: CDR1 SNHLY and CDR2 FYNNEI. Trimming at V came to 6 bases and at J to 0 bases, leaving 9 bases not matched to a gene. The DNA of the CDR3 is TGTGCCAGCAGCAGAGCGGGGCTTGCTAGCACAGATACGCAGTATTTT. It yields the protein CASSRAGLASTDTQYF.

The chain is built from TRBV5-1 and TRBJ1-5, with TRBD1 matching 7 bases. The J segment lost 6 bases and the V segment lost 0 bases, leaving 3 bases of the junction unmatched. Germline CDR1 and CDR2: SGHRS and YFSETQ. The CDR3 totals 14 residues. The CDR3 protein is CASSLGQGGQPQHF. The CDR3 nucleotides are TGCGCCAGCAGCTTGGGACAGGGAGGTCAGCCCCAGCATTTT.

V and J are TRBV5-1 and TRBJ2-6; TRBD1 might be the D (6 bases). The CDR3 is 16 amino acids. V gave up 5 bases and J gave up 2 bases, with 14 bases separating them. Germline values: CDR1 SGHRS, CDR2 YFSETQ. The CDR3 loop reads CASREPSGAGANVLTF. The CDR3 DNA reads TGCGCCAGCAGGGAACCGTCAGGGGCTGGGGCCAACGTCCTGACTTTC.

This CDR3 is CASSLVGGRGDTQYF. As DNA, the CDR3 is TGCGCCAGCAGCTTGGTGGGCGGGAGGGGAGATACGCAGTATTTT. The rearrangement uses TRBV5-1 and TRBJ2-3, with TRBD2 matching 9 bases. Germline trimming cut 0 bases from V and 5 bases from J; bases unmatched to any gene: 4. Germline CDR1 SGHRS, CDR2 YFSETQ. The CDR3 spans 15 residues.

The chain has TRBV5-5 and TRBJ2-7, with 7 bases matching TRBD1. With 1 base clipped from V and 0 bases from J, the junction kept 10 bases outside the gene matches. Germline V gives CDR1 SGHKS, CDR2 YYEKEE (reference sequence). The CDR3 totals 17 residues. CDR3 DNA sequence: TGTGCCAGCAGCTTGAAGGTAGGGACAGCCGGCTCCTACGAGCAGTACTTC. Protein: CASSLKVGTAGSYEQYF.

V is TRBV10-1 and J is TRBJ1-1, with D perhaps matching TRBD1 (6 bases). CDR3 length: 13 amino acids. Germline CDR1 WNHNN, CDR2 SYGVQD (reference sequence). V was cut by 10 bases and J by 0 bases, with 12 bases left in between. DNA of the CDR3: TGCGCCACCTCGGACAGCATGAACACTGAAGCTTTCTTT. It translates to CATSDSMNTEAFF.